The next 25 T cell receptor beta chains were all read from a single sample in a study of cytomegalovirus exposure and HLA in healthy donors. Primers included in the PCR were 60 Vbeta and 13 Jbeta primers. Here immunoSEQ multiplex PCR was the method, and the copy in TCRdb shows in-frame clones only, minus some. This sample carries some 55,000 clones, with approximately 6.8% going to the ten biggest clones. Sequenced material: PBMCs. These receptors were collected from a woman in her thirties or forties in good health and CMV-seronegative.

This chain links TRBV19 with TRBJ1-5; the D gene is possibly TRBD1 (5 bases). CDR1 LNHDA and CDR2 SQIVND come from the germline V gene (reference sequence). Trimming cost V 7 bases and J 9 bases, with 13 bases left between them. This CDR3 has 12 residues. The CDR3 coding sequence is TGTGCCAGTACTTGGCAGGGCGGGCCCCAGCATTTT. It yields the protein CASTWQGGPQHF.

The chain links TRBV5-5 to TRBJ1-2; possible D gene TRBD1, 6 bases. CDR1 is SGHKS, CDR2 YYEKEE, per germline (reference sequence). There are 17 residues in the CDR3. V shed 3 bases and J shed 5 bases, with 23 bases lying between them. The CDR3 DNA is TGTGCCAGCAGCTCATCAGGGGAGCTGGCTGCTTGGTATGGCTACACCTTC. Amino acids: CASSSSGELAAWYGYTF.

The CDR3 DNA follows: TGTGCCAGCAGGCAAGGGGACAGGGGGAATTCACCCCTCCACTTT. Translation gives CASRQGDRGNSPLHF. The chain links TRBV28 to TRBJ1-6; 11 positions agree with TRBD1. This CDR3 is 15 amino acids long. The V gene's germline CDR1 is MDHEN and CDR2 SYDVKM. Losses at the gene ends were 6 bases for V and 7 bases for J; bases not matched to a gene: 5.

The chain is built from TRBV19 and TRBJ2-2; 8 bases are a match to TRBD2. This CDR3 is 16 amino acids long. CDR1 and CDR2 (germline): LNHDA, SQIVND (reference sequence). The ends lost 6 bases at V and 4 bases at J; junction bases unmatched: 10. The CDR3 region is CASSPLSGRGTGELFF. The CDR3 coding sequence is TGTGCCAGTAGCCCCCTAAGCGGGAGAGGCACCGGGGAGCTGTTTTTT.

This chain connects TRBV9 to TRBJ2-7, with a weak D call TRBD2 (6 bases). CDR1 and CDR2 (germline): SGDLS, YYNGEE. Deletions cut 3 bases from V and 2 bases from J, with 9 bases between. The length of the CDR3 is 13 residues. Here the CDR3 reads CASSAREAYEQYF. The CDR3 DNA is TGTGCCAGCAGCGCCAGGGAGGCCTACGAGCAGTACTTC. Looking up the rest from reference TRBV9 and TRBJ2-7 gives the full variable domain: DSGVTQTPKHLITATGQRVTLRCSPRSGDLSVYWYQQSLDQGLQFLIQYYNGEERAKGNILERFSAQQFPDLHSELNLSSLELGDSALYFCASSAREAYEQYFGPGTRLTVT.

J is TRBJ1-1 and V is TRBV28; D not resolved. V was pared by 7 bases and J by 2 bases, with 5 bases between. The CDR3 has 11 amino acids. Germline CDR1 and CDR2: MDHEN and SYDVKM. The CDR3 DNA is TGTGCCAGCACCCTTAACACTGAAGCTTTCTTT. Encoded protein: CASTLNTEAFF.

The chain joins TRBV18 to TRBJ2-7; 10 nucleotides match TRBD2. The V segment lost 6 bases and the J segment 7 bases; nucleotides outside the gene matches: 12. Germline V lookup: CDR1 KGHSH, CDR2 LQKENI. The CDR3 loop spans 15 amino acids. For the CDR3, the DNA is TGTGCCAGCTCTCAAAGGAGCGGGGGGGCGAGTGAGCAGTACTTC. Translating gives CASSQRSGGASEQYF.

The chain joins TRBV28 to TRBJ1-1; 12 bases fit TRBD1. This CDR3 has 15 residues. Germline loops: CDR1 MDHEN, CDR2 SYDVKM. J lost 7 bases, V lost 5 bases, and 8 bases had no gene match. CDR3 sequence (DNA): TGTGCCAGCAGTCTTCCGGGACAGGGGGCGAATGAAGCTTTCTTT. It codes for CASSLPGQGANEAFF.

The J gene is TRBJ1-1, the V gene TRBV7-3; unclear D gene. Between the trimmed V and J ends, which lost 5 bases and 2 bases, there was a span of 9 bases. The germline gives CDR1 SGHTA, CDR2 FQGTGA. The CDR3 is 13 amino acids. CDR3 sequence (DNA): TGTGCCAGCAGCAGCGAACCAAACACTGAAGCTTTCTTT. Protein: CASSSEPNTEAFF.

The chain couples TRBV28 to TRBJ2-7, with 8 bases identical to TRBD1. The CDR3 loop spans 14 amino acids. Trimming took 4 bases from V and 5 from J; bases not matched to a gene: 7. Germline CDR1 is MDHEN and CDR2 is SYDVKM. The CDR3 protein is CASSSGQATDEQYF. The CDR3 DNA is TGTGCCAGCAGTTCGGGACAGGCGACCGACGAGCAGTACTTC.

The chain links TRBV25-1 to TRBJ1-5, with D possibly matching TRBD1 (6 bases). CDR3 size: 15 residues. From germline, CDR1 is MGHDK and CDR2 SYGVNS. V lost 6 bases to trimming and J lost 1 base, with 13 bases between them. The CDR3 loop is CASSAPGESNQPQHF. CDR3 nucleotide sequence: TGTGCCAGCAGCGCTCCAGGGGAAAGCAATCAGCCCCAGCATTTT.

The chain is built from TRBV6-5 and TRBJ2-7, with TRBD2 matching 8 bases. This CDR3 region has 14 residues. Unmatched junction bases numbered 5, after V lost 4 bases and J lost 3 bases. Germline values: CDR1 MNHEY, CDR2 SVGAGI. The CDR3 coding sequence is TGTGCCAGCAGTTCCGGGGGGGTCGACTACGAGCAGTACTTC. This codes for CASSSGGVDYEQYF.

V gene TRBV7-9 combines with J gene TRBJ2-2; TRBD1 matches 10 bases. CDR3 size: 17 residues. Trimming removed 4 bases from V and 3 bases from J; junction bases left unmatched: 8. Per germline, CDR1 SEHNR and CDR2 FQNEAQ (reference sequence). The CDR3 is CASSWDWTGGDTGELFF. DNA of the CDR3: TGTGCCAGCAGCTGGGACTGGACAGGGGGTGACACCGGGGAGCTGTTTTTT.

The chain recombines TRBV9 with TRBJ2-1, with 8 bases fitting TRBD2. The CDR3 loop spans 15 amino acids. Trimming removed 3 bases from V and 4 bases from J; junction bases left unmatched: 6. The germline V gene encodes CDR1 SGDLS and CDR2 YYNGEE. The CDR3 region is CASSEGLAEYNEQFF. The CDR3 bases are TGTGCCAGCAGCGAAGGACTAGCTGAGTACAATGAGCAGTTCTTC.

A note on this clone: The junction and the germline gene differ at one end; a read error may be behind it. This sample includes further DNA sequences coding for the same CDR3. The chain employs TRBV5-4 and TRBJ1-2; 7 nucleotides agree with TRBD1. This CDR3 spans 15 amino acids. Germline V CDR1 and CDR2: SGHNT, YYREEE (reference sequence). The chain's CDR3 is CASSLLGTANYGYTF. The CDR3 nucleotides are TGTGCCAGCAGCTTGTTAGGGACAGCTAACTATGGCTATACCTTC.

The rearrangement uses TRBV6-6 and TRBJ2-2, with D perhaps matching TRBD2 (6 bases). The CDR3 is 15 amino acids. Germline CDR1 reads MNHNY; CDR2 reads SVGAGI (reference sequence). Trimming stripped 2 bases from V and 1 base from J, with 8 bases between. The CDR3 region has the DNA TGTGCCAGCAGTTACCAGGGACTGAACACCGGGGAGCTGTTTTTT. Protein sequence: CASSYQGLNTGELFF.

The chain is built from TRBV5-1 and TRBJ2-2; 12 bases align to TRBD2. CDR3 length: 20 residues. With 2 bases clipped from V and 7 bases from J, the junction kept 18 bases outside the gene matches. CDR1 is SGHRS, CDR2 YFSETQ, per germline. The CDR3 DNA reads as TGCGCCAGCAGCTTTACAGGCTCCGGGACTAGCGGGCGGTGGAACGGGGAGCTGTTTTTT. It translates to CASSFTGSGTSGRWNGELFF. The variable domain in full, completed from reference TRBV5-1 and TRBJ2-2, reads KAGVTQTPRYLIKTRGQQVTLSCSPISGHRSVSWYQQTPGQGLQFLFEYFSETQRNKGNFPGRFSGRQFSNSRSEMNVSTLELGDSALYLCASSFTGSGTSGRWNGELFFGEGSRLTVL.

CDR3 in DNA: TGTGCCAGCAGTTTATCGAAGCGGCCCGACAATGAGCAGTTCTTC. Protein product: CASSLSKRPDNEQFF. This chain uses TRBV28 with TRBJ2-1; perhaps TRBD2 as D (5 bases). The CDR3 contains 15 residues. The germline V gene encodes CDR1 MDHEN and CDR2 SYDVKM. The ends were cut back, 1 base at V and 5 bases at J, with 12 bases in the middle.

The CDR3 DNA reads TGTGCCAGCCGACACTGGGAGACCTATGGCTACACCTTC. Translating gives CASRHWETYGYTF. The chain employs TRBV5-8 and TRBJ1-2; D not certain. The CDR3 extends over 13 amino acids. Trimming took off 7 bases at V and 4 bases at J, with 14 bases between the two ends. Germline CDR1 SGHTS, CDR2 YDEGEE.

V and J are TRBV29-1 and TRBJ1-3, with D hard to call. Trimming stripped 7 bases from V and 2 bases from J, with 9 bases between. This CDR3 region has 12 residues. The germline gives CDR1 SQVTM, CDR2 ANQGSEA. The CDR3 bases are TGCAGCGCGGGAACACCTGGAAACACCATATATTTT. This encodes CSAGTPGNTIYF.

The chain links TRBV13 to TRBJ2-3, with 12 bases fitting TRBD2. After removal of 4 bases from V and 2 bases from J, the junction contained 7 bases not matched to a gene. CDR3 size: 17 residues. Germline CDR1 and CDR2: PRHDT and FYEKMQ (reference sequence). The CDR3 DNA reads TGTGCCAGCAGCTCCCTGACTAGCGGGAGTTCCACAGATACGCAGTATTTT. Protein product: CASSSLTSGSSTDTQYF.

The chain is built from TRBV18 and TRBJ1-3, with 7 bases aligning to TRBD1. V lost 4 bases, J lost 0 bases, and 12 bases stayed unmatched. The CDR3 contains 18 residues. Looked up from germline, CDR1 is KGHSH and CDR2 is LQKENI. CDR3 DNA sequence: TGTGCCAGCTCACAAGGGACAGTAGGGCTGGGCTCTGGAAACACCATATATTTT. Translating gives CASSQGTVGLGSGNTIYF.

The rearrangement links TRBV6-5 to TRBJ1-6; TRBD1 matches 7 bases. Unmatched junction bases numbered 5, after V lost 0 bases and J lost 9 bases. Germline CDR1 is MNHEY and CDR2 is SVGAGI. The CDR3 sequence is 15 residues long. CDR3 nucleotide sequence: TGTGCCAGCAGTTACTCGAGGGGGGACAGTTCACCCCTCCACTTT. Translating it yields CASSYSRGDSSPLHF.

The chain employs TRBV11-2 and TRBJ2-5, with TRBD2 matching 7 bases. This CDR3 has 16 amino acids. The germline CDR1 and CDR2 sequences are SGHAT and FQNNGV. J was trimmed by 4 bases and V by 4 bases; bases with no gene match: 12. CDR3 sequence reads: CASSWGGESGAETQYF. DNA of the CDR3: TGTGCCAGCAGCTGGGGCGGGGAGAGCGGGGCAGAGACCCAGTACTTC.

J is TRBJ1-1 and V is TRBV4-3; no firm D call. The CDR3 totals 14 residues. Germline-derived CDR1 and CDR2 are LGHNA and YSLEER. V was shortened by 0 bases and J by 0 bases, with 5 bases between the two germline ends. The CDR3 loop is CASSQDRLNTEAFF. The CDR3 region has the DNA TGCGCCAGCAGCCAAGACAGGCTGAACACTGAAGCTTTCTTT.